This section outlines one T cell receptor beta chain sequence together with its context. This clonotype showed up many times. Its antigen is unknown. Base-call qualities are not available, and no considerably larger clone is one nucleotide away. This record comes from a study of HIV-infected patients and healthy controls (dated by TCRdb to the mid-2010s). Broadly, across the study: Although they stayed below normal ranges, CD4 counts in 14 of 16 patients rose modestly but significantly after three months of therapy. CD8 counts did not change consistently during early therapy, while the CD4:CD8 ratio increased slightly. After a further year of therapy, viral load was undetectable in all patients, having already become undetectable in about 75% of the 16 patients by the second bleed. Relative to controls, total CDR3 counts per chain did not differ significantly, and patients lacked overall T-cell lymphocytopenia. The question the study tested was whether immune perturbation and reconstitution could be captured by deep TCR repertoire sequencing of small blood samples from HIV patients.

Follow-up blood was drawn from HIV-infected patients roughly three months, about 14 weeks, after the initiation of antiretroviral therapy. Since whole blood was used without any cell fractionation, the repertoire reflected all peripheral T cells in unsorted form. For RNA extraction, roughly 2.3 ml of peripheral blood was drawn into Tempus tubes. Patients were deemed ineligible for enrollment if they had febrile or AIDS-related illness, tumors, hepatitis B or C coinfection, immunomodulatory therapy, recent vaccination or treatment interruptions. The TURBO-DNase kit was used to remove leftover genomic DNA, and GLOBINclear was used to deplete globin mRNA. SuperScript III was used to reverse transcribe 500 ng RNA with primers targeting the alpha and beta constant regions. Separate alpha and beta chain libraries were generated by chain-specific third strand synthesis with multiplexing indices. In the protocol, all rearrangements within a chain were amplified with a single primer pair so that primer bias was avoided, and molecular barcodes were added to each cDNA molecule. Purified cDNA was ligated with T4 RNA Ligase 1 onto a 5' RACE adapter bearing a random hexamer and the SP2 sequencing primer site. With slow temperature ramps used to favor optimal annealing, second strand synthesis was primed from the SP2 site with Phusion polymerase. Two random hexamer sequences, both added before amplification and joined together, made up the 12-nucleotide barcode of each molecule. P5 and P7 adapter elements plus a second index were added in a short first PCR, which was followed by an approximately 21-cycle amplification PCR with P5s and P7 primers. In total the libraries went through 25 to 30 PCR cycles, after which the libraries were quantified on a Qubit, sized on a Bioanalyzer, and diluted to roughly 4.2 nM. Normalized libraries were sequenced on an Illumina MiSeq with 2 x 250 paired-end kits. MinElute columns were the means by which the reverse transcription reactions were cleaned up, and the reactions were eluted into 10 ul Tris-Cl. A 1:1 ratio of AMPure XP beads was used to clean the adapter ligations after they had run for roughly 25 hours at 16 degrees C. The authors' pipeline ran thus. Demultiplexed FASTQ files were processed with a modified Decombinator by which V, J, insert and barcode information was output. Sequences sharing a barcode but differing from the dominant sequence were discarded as errors, and barcodes clustered at Levenshtein distance 3 were counted to estimate original cDNA molecules. The R packages ineq, vegan, igraph and RCytoscape were used for downstream analyses, together with IMGT nomenclature and CDR3 definitions. V gene usage was calculated across distinct sequences, with every TCR tallied a single time to avoid skew from clonal expansion. Within a donor, similarity networks joined unique CDR3 amino acid sequences in every case where two of them were separated by a single Levenshtein edit. Published HIV-specific CDR3s (just over 90 alpha, 700 to 900 beta) and CMV-specific CDR3s (13 alpha, around 250 beta) were assembled and queried against the repertoires. It was shown by random subsampling to size-matched repertoires that the decreased diversity of patients was not caused by their lower sequence numbers. TCRdb trimmed public reads at Q25 via fastp, called clones via MiXCR and kept in-frame beta chains. Rows with one shared CDR3 protein collapse into an entry with the most common genes and DNA. It is TCRdb's table, rather than the study itself, that gives the V and J calls and clone size. Here the sample has some 20,000 distinct CDR3 sequences; about 8.5% occur a single time. The ten largest make up around 21% of the sample.

Paper-wide results and their limitations: In HIV-infected patients, the apparent post-therapy recovery of the Gini index was not replicated in size-matched repertoire data. Comparisons were complicated by unequal numbers of distinct sequences between patients and controls, and rare events from HIV-infected data were overweighted by size-matching. The therapy captured by the treated samples lasted only roughly three months, arguably too short a period to observe immune reconstitution given low adult thymic output. HIV-infected repertoires had significantly higher mean Gini indices than controls, possibly reflecting oligoclonality. Alpha-chain CDR3s from MAIT cells appeared at high frequency in healthy controls but were severely depleted in HIV+ repertoires. More CDR3s were shared between individuals among healthy controls than among HIV+ patients, as measured by Jaccard index and by the count of highly shared sequences. During therapy, a significant decrease in frequency was seen for HIV-associated CDR3s, whereas no significant change was found for CMV-associated CDR3s, although most of them became more frequent. Slight age and sex profile differences between the study cohorts did not explain the observed diversity differences. Compared with untreated HIV+ repertoires, healthy control repertoires had roughly threefold more distinct CDR3s and a higher Shannon diversity. In the samples, alpha-beta chain pairing was left undetermined. Processing was restricted to sixteen HIV-infected individuals, which the authors judged to be a major constraint on the generalizability of the findings. Compared with controls, HIV-infected patients showed significantly different mean usage of eight alpha and eight beta V genes. The dynamics of distinct T-cell subpopulations could not be separated, and sequencing depth was restricted, because whole blood was used. Donor HLA types were not determined in the study.

The source material was blood, sampled during antiretroviral therapy. The receptor comes from an adult with HIV infection.

The CDR3 protein is CASSENTEAFF. DNA sequence: TGTGCCAGCAGTGAAAACACTGAAGCTTTCTTT. The chain links TRBV12-3 or TRBV12-4 with TRBJ1-1; there is no confident call for the D gene. V is shortened by 5 bases, J by 2 bases, and the region joining them spans 3 bases. The CDR3 goes from the cysteine to the phenylalanine over 11 residues. Only CDR3 DNA is held: 33 bases, read in frame from base 1.